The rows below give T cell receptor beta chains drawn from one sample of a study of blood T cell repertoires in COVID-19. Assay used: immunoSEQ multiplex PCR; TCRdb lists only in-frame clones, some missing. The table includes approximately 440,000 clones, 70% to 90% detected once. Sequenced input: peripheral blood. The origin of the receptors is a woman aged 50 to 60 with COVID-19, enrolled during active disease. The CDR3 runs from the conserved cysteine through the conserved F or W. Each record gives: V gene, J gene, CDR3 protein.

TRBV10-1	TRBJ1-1	CASSLTGRTEAFF
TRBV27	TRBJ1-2	CASGDRDSYGYTF
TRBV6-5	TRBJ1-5	CASSSGNSNQPQHF
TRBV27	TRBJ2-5	CASRSGQGRKTQYF
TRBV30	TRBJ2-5	CAWSEGALTGGVETQYF
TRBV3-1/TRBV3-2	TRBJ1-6	CASSQSTGLFGSPLHF
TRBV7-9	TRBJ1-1	CASSFSSGQGVGAFF
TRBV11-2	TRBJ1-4	CASSSNRGRVEKLFF
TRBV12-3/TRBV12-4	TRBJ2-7	CASSFTTYEQYF
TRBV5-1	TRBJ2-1	CASSFLVPPDRPRDEQFF
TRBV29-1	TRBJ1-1	CSVRQGAYTEAFF
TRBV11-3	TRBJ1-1	CASSQGGGTEAFF
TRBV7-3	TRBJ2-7	CASSPGPRDTFYF
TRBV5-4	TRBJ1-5	CASSSNVGGQPQHF
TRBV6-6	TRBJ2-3	CASSRLPGLAGNTDTQYF
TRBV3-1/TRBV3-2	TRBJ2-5	CASSQRASGGPGETQYF
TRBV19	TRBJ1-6	CASSLTGNSPLHF
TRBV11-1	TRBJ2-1	CASSSMGATYNEQFF
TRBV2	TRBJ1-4	CASLRANEKLFF
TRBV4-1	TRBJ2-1	CASSHDGGSSYNEQFF
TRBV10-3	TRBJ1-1	CAISESRQGARTEAFF
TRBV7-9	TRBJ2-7	CASSFITRTGSYEQYF
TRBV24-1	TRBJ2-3	CATSDLGSGQGFWDTQYF
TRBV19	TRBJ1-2	CASTPSRAGYYGYTF
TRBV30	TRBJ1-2	CAWSVFGRPDRVKYGYTF
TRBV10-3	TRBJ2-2	CAISRGDPLTGELFF
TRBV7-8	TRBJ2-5	CASSLEGLAGVEETQYF
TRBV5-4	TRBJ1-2	CASSPGTGVSGGYTF
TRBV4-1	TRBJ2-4	CASSQLQIAKNIQYF
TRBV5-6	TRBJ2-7	CASSSTSYEQYF
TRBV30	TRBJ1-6	CAWAGNVEKGSPLHF
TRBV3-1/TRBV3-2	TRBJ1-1	CASSPAWQGAEAFF
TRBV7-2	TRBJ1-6	CASSLVPETPLHF
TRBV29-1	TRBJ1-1	CSMDTSGTEAFF
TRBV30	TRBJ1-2	CAWSWGGYGGYTF
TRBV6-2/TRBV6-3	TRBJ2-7	CASSGGGYEQYF
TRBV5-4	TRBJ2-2	CASMITGTGIGELFF
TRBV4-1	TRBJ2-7	CASSQDRDNSYEQYF
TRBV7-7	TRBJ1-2	CASSLSRGFFRDYTF
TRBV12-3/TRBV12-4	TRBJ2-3	CASSLGDTQYF
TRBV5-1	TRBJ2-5	CASSSRRETQYF
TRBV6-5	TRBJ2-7	CASRPTGVRSYEQYF
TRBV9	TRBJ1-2	CASNSGGGYTF
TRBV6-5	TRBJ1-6	CASSYSGGVGGSPLHF
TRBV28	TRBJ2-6	CASSYEGAPSGANVLTF